This TCR beta chain was captured by sequencing in a study of metastatic and nonmetastatic thyroid tumors. Overall study: Repertoire data that came from the blood and tumor or nodule tissue of malignant and benign thyroid patients were compared. Findings and limits, study-wide: As reported, TCR beta diversity in blood and tumor was significantly higher in malignant thyroid tumors than in benign nodules.

Worth noting for this clone: Its cognate antigen is unknown.

Thyroid surgery took place with no prior treatment in any patient. In the authors' workflow: The distant-metastasis classifier for papillary thyroid cancer was built from CDR3 differences across clinicopathological groups. TCRdb re-called clones via MiXCR from the PCR reads. For this entry, the V and J calls and clone size follow TCRdb and not the study's own pipeline. Of about 6,100 clones in the sample, 33% are singletons; the top ten hold approximately 40%. This receptor was taken from a male donor with papillary thyroid cancer or a benign thyroid nodule (not recorded which). Some clones in this sample may be carry-over from other donors' samples. The sequenced sample was adjacent normal tissue.

Here the CDR3 DNA reads TGTGCCAGCAGTGACGGGGAGCTCAACGGGTGGCTGTTTTTT. This sequence encodes CASSDGELNGWLFF. The chain combines TRBV25-1 with TRBJ1-4; no definite D call. V was cut by 3 bases and J by 14 bases, with 19 bases left in between. This CDR3 spans 14 amino acids. Germline assignment: CDR1 MGHDK and CDR2 SYGVNS.